This TCR beta chain was obtained from a study of blood T cells in healthy people across ages. Study summary: Template switching caught about one barcoded beta molecule for each two T cells.

The table lists this clonotype with a few counts. V was pared by 1 base and J by 4 bases, with 13 bases between. This CDR3 comprises 14 residues. Germline-derived CDR1 and CDR2 are SQVTM and ANQGSEA. PBMCs numbering at least 6.5 million were isolated per sample. A second PCR of about 7 to 11 cycles used a sample-barcoded 5' primer and a J-beta primer mix. TCRdb passed the 5' RACE reads through MiXCR, listing each CDR3 protein once. The sample has some 750,000 distinct CDR3 sequences; about 20% are singletons. The TCR comes from a man between 65 and 79 years old in good health. The specimen sequenced was blood. This rearrangement joins TRBV29-1 to TRBJ1-1; tentatively, D is TRBD1 (6 bases). The DNA for the CDR3 is TGCAGCGTTGAAGTCGGGGGGCGAAGCACTGAAGCTTTCTTT. This gives the protein CSVEVGGRSTEAFF. Together with reference TRBV29-1 and TRBJ1-1, the CDR3 gives the full variable domain: SAVISQKPSRDICQRGTSLTIQCQVDSQVTMMFWYRQQPGQSLTLIATANQGSEATYESGFVIDKFPISRPNLTFSTLTVSNMSPEDSSIYLCSVEVGGRSTEAFFGQGTRLTVV.